The clone carrying this T cell receptor (beta chain) was seen only a few times. Self-reported history from a screening survey and questionnaire set each donor's cohort. The data stem from a study of blood T cell repertoires in COVID-19. Turning to the study itself: In each case, the material was cDNA or gDNA derived from T cells, B-cell-depleted T cells, or PBMCs.

Only in-frame clones appear in the TCRdb table, and some are missing; sequencing was by immunoSEQ multiplex PCR. The table shows around 230,000 clones, with around 86% occurring only once. Trimming at V came to 0 bases and at J to 2 bases, leaving 5 bases not matched to a gene. The CDR3 is made up of 17 amino acids. Germline V gives CDR1 LNHNV, CDR2 YYDKDF (reference sequence). The rearrangement links TRBV15 to TRBJ1-3; 9 bases match TRBD1. The receptor's source is a woman in her thirties or forties with acute COVID-19. Specimen: PBMCs or T cells enriched from blood (not recorded which). The CDR3: CATSRDLTGGAGNTIYF. The CDR3 DNA reads as TGTGCCACCAGCAGAGACCTGACAGGGGGAGCTGGAAACACCATATATTTT.